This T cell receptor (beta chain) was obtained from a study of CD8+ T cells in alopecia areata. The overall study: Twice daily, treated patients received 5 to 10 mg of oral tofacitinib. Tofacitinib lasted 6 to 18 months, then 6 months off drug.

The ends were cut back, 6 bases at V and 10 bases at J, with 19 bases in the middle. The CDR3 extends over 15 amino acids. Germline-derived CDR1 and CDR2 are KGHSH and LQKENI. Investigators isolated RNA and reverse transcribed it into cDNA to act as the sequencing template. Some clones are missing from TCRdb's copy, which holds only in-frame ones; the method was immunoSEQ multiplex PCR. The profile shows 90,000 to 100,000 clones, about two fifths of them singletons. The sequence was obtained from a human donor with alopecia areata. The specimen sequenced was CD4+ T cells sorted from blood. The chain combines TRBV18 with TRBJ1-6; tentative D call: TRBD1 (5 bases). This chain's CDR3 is CASSRTPQDVSPLHF. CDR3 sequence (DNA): TGTGCCAGCTCTAGGACACCCCAGGACGTGTCACCCCTCCACTTT.